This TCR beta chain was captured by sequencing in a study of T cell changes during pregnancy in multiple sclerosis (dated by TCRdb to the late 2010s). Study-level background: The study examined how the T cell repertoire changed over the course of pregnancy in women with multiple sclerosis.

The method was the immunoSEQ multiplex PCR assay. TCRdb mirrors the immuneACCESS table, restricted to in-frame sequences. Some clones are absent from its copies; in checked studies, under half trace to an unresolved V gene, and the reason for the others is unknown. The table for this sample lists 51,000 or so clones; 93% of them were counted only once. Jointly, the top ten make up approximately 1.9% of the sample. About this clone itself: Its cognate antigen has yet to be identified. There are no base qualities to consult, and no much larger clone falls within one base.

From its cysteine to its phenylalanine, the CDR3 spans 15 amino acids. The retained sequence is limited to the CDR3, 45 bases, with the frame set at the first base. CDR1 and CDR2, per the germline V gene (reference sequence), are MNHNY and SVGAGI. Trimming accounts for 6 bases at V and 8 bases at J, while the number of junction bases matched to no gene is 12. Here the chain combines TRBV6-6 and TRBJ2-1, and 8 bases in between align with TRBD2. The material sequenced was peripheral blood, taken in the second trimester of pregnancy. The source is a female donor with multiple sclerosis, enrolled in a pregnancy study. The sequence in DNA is TGTGCCAGCAGAACACCGGGACTAGTAAGGGATGAGCAGTTCTTC. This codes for CASRTPGLVRDEQFF.